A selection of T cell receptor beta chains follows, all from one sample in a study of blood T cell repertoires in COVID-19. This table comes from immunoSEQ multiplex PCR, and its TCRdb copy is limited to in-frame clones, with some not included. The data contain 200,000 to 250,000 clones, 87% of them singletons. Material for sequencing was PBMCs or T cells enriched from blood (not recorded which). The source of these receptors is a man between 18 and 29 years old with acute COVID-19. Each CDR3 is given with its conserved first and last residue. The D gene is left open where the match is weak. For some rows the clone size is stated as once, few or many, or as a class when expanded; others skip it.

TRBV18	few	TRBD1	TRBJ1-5	CASSHPGQLNQPQHF	TGTGCCAGCTCACACCCGGGACAGCTCAATCAGCCCCAGCATTTT
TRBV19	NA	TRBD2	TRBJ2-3	CASRGTGTSAPRRTDTQYF	TGTGCCAGTCGAGGTACCGGGACTAGCGCCCCGAGAAGGACAGATACGCAGTATTTT
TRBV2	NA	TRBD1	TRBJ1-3	CASSRQGPDTIYF	TGTGCCAGCAGCAGACAGGGTCCAGACACCATATATTTT
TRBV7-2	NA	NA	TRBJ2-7	CASSFDPEGQYEQYF	TGTGCCAGCAGCTTCGATCCGGAGGGTCAATACGAGCAGTACTTC
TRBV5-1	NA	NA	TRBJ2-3	CASSAGWGTDTQYF	TGCGCCAGCAGCGCAGGGTGGGGCACAGATACGCAGTATTTT
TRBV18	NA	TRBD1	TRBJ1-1	CASSPPTGAVTEAFF	TGTGCCAGCTCACCACCGACAGGGGCGGTTACTGAAGCTTTCTTT
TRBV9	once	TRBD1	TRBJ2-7	CASSVSQGSPSLYEQYF	TGTGCCAGCAGCGTATCACAGGGGTCCCCCTCTCTGTACGAGCAGTACTTC
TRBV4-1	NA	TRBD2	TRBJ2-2	CASSQDLAGGPIGELFF	TGCGCCAGCAGCCAAGATCTTGCGGGAGGGCCTATCGGGGAGCTGTTTTTT
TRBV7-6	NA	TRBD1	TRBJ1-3	CASSSRQGRNTIYF	TGTGCCAGCAGCTCTAGACAGGGGCGAAACACCATATATTTT
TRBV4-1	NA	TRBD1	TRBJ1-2	CASSQDRDRGYTNYGYTF	TGCGCCAGCAGCCAAGATCGGGACAGGGGGTATACTAACTATGGCTACACCTTC
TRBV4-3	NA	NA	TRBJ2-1	CASSHEWGAYNEQFF	TGCGCCAGCAGCCACGAGTGGGGGGCCTACAATGAGCAGTTCTTC
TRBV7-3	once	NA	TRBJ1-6	CASSERGAGVGSPLHF	TGTGCCAGCAGCGAACGTGGGGCAGGGGTTGGTTCACCCCTCCACTTT
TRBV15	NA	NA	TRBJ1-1	CATRSRVSPNTEAFF	TGTGCCACCAGATCTCGGGTCTCTCCGAACACTGAAGCTTTCTTT
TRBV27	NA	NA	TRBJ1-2	CASSRHEGQINYGYTF	TGTGCCAGCAGTCGTCATGAGGGACAAATTAACTATGGCTACACCTTC
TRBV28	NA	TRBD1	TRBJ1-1	CASSGQGVGKTEAFF	TGTGCCAGCAGTGGACAGGGGGTTGGAAAAACTGAAGCTTTCTTT
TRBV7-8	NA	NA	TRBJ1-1	CASSPRVNTEAFF	TGTGCCAGCAGCCCGAGGGTGAACACTGAAGCTTTCTTT
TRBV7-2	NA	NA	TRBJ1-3	CASSPTTGNTIYF	TGTGCCAGCAGCCCAACAACTGGAAACACCATATATTTT
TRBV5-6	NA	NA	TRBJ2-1	CASSDEGGGYYNEQFF	TGTGCCAGCAGCGACGAAGGCGGGGGCTACTACAATGAGCAGTTCTTC
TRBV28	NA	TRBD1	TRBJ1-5	CASQTGYSNQPQHF	TGTGCCAGTCAGACAGGGTATAGCAATCAGCCCCAGCATTTT
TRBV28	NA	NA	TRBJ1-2	CASSPGNYGYTF	TGTGCCAGCAGTCCAGGGAACTATGGCTACACCTTC
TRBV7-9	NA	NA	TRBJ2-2	CASSRGGVVTGELFF	TGTGCCAGCAGCCGCGGCGGGGTGGTAACCGGGGAGCTGTTTTTT
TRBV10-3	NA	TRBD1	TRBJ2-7	CAISEPGQVAYEQYF	TGTGCCATCAGTGAGCCGGGACAGGTAGCCTACGAGCAGTACTTC
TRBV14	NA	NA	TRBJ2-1	CASSQRDGLADYNEQFF	TGTGCCAGCAGCCAACGCGACGGGCTAGCTGACTACAATGAGCAGTTCTTC
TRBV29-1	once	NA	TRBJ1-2	CSVDFREGYTF	TGCAGCGTTGATTTTCGGGAGGGCTACACCTTC
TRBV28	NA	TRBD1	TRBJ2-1	CASSKTMWATGGALRPFF	TGTGCCAGCAGTAAAACTATGTGGGCCACAGGGGGAGCGCTCCGTCCGTTCTTC
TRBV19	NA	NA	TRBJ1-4	CASRPVLQVATNEKLFF	TGTGCCAGCCGGCCAGTCCTGCAGGTTGCAACTAATGAAAAACTGTTTTTT
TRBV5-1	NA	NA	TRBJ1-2	CASSFETAWGYTF	TGCGCCAGCAGCTTTGAAACAGCCTGGGGCTACACCTTC
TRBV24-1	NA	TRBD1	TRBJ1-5	CATSDSLEGAGNQPQHF	TGTGCCACCAGTGATTCTCTGGAGGGGGCTGGCAATCAGCCCCAGCATTTT
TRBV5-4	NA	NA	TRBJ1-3	CASSPKAGDSGNTIYF	TGTGCCAGCAGCCCGAAAGCAGGTGACTCTGGAAACACCATATATTTT
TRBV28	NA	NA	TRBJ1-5	CASRVLTEFPNQPQHF	TGTGCCAGCAGGGTCCTTACAGAGTTTCCCAATCAGCCCCAGCATTTT
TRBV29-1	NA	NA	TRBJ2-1	CSLAGSYNEQFF	TGCAGCTTGGCGGGATCCTACAATGAGCAGTTCTTC
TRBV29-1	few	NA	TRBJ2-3	CSVERDIRADTQYF	TGCAGCGTTGAACGGGACATTCGTGCAGATACGCAGTATTTT
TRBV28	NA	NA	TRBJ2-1	CASSFQQDYNEQFF	TGTGCCAGCAGTTTTCAGCAGGACTACAATGAGCAGTTCTTC
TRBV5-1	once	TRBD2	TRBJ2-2	CASSGLAGDTGELFF	TGCGCCAGCAGCGGACTAGCGGGAGACACCGGGGAGCTGTTTTTT
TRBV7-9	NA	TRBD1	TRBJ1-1	CASSPQGAVTEAFF	TGTGCCAGCAGCCCACAGGGGGCGGTCACTGAAGCTTTCTTT
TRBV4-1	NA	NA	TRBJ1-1	CASSQDAGGGTEAFF	TGCGCCAGCAGCCAAGATGCGGGGGGAGGCACTGAAGCTTTCTTT
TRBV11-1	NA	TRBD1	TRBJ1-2	CASSLEVSQGAYGYTF	TGTGCCAGCAGCTTAGAAGTTTCACAGGGGGCATACGGCTACACCTTC
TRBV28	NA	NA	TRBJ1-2	CASTQGYGYTF	TGTGCCAGCACCCAGGGGTATGGCTACACCTTC
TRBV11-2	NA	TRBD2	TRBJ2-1	CASSWTSGRMYNEQFF	TGTGCCAGCAGCTGGACTAGCGGGAGGATGTACAATGAGCAGTTCTTC
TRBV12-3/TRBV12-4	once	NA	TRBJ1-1	CASRRRQVEAFF	TGTGCCAGCAGGCGCAGACAGGTTGAAGCTTTCTTT
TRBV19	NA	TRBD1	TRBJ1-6	CASSSAWTGGAGNSPLHF	TGTGCCAGTAGTTCCGCGTGGACAGGGGGCGCCGGGAATTCACCCCTCCACTTT
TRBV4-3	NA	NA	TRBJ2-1	CASSQDQGGYNEQFF	TGCGCCAGCAGCCAAGACCAGGGAGGATACAATGAGCAGTTCTTC
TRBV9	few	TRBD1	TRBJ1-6	CASSGTGYNSPLHF	TGTGCCAGCAGCGGGACAGGGTATAATTCACCCCTCCACTTT
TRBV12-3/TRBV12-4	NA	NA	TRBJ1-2	CASSANRDTGYTF	TGTGCCAGCAGTGCTAACCGGGACACTGGCTACACCTTC
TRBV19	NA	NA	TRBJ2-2	CASSTETHTGELFF	TGTGCCAGTAGTACGGAGACTCACACCGGGGAGCTGTTTTTT
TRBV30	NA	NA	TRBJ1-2	CAWRWQGKSSDGYTF	TGTGCCTGGAGATGGCAGGGTAAATCGTCGGATGGCTACACCTTC
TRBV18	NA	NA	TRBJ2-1	CASSPPRLQGQFF	TGTGCCAGCTCACCACCGCGACTCCAAGGGCAGTTCTTC
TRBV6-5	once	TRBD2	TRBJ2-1	CASSWGLAGGYEQFF	TGTGCCAGCAGTTGGGGACTAGCGGGAGGTTATGAGCAGTTCTTC
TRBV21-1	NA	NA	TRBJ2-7	CASSSVGTGVDEQYF	TGTGCCAGCAGCTCCGTGGGGACAGGGGTCGACGAGCAGTACTTC
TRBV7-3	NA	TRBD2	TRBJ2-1	CASSPPGTSGRNEQFF	TGTGCCAGCAGCCCTCCCGGGACTAGCGGGAGGAATGAGCAGTTCTTC
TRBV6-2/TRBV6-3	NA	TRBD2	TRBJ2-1	CASSPGSLAGSSYNEQFF	TGTGCCAGCAGTCCAGGCTCACTAGCGGGAAGCTCCTACAATGAGCAGTTCTTC
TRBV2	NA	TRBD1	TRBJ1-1	CASSGQGVNEAFF	TGTGCCAGCTCAGGACAGGGGGTGAATGAAGCTTTCTTT
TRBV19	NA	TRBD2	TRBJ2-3	CASSILAGTDTQYF	TGTGCCAGTAGTATATTAGCGGGAACAGATACGCAGTATTTT
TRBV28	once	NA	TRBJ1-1	CASRPEVNTEAFF	TGTGCCAGCAGGCCTGAGGTGAACACTGAAGCTTTCTTT
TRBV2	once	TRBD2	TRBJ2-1	CATGTSGYNEQFF	TGTGCCACAGGGACTAGCGGGTACAATGAGCAGTTCTTC
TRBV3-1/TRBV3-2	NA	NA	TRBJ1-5	CASSPGGQPSDQPQHF	TGTGCCAGCAGCCCGGGCGGACAGCCGTCCGATCAGCCCCAGCATTTT
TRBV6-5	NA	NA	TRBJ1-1	CASSSRGVTEAFF	TGTGCCAGCAGCTCCCGGGGGGTCACTGAAGCTTTCTTT
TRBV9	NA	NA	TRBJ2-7	CASSVESDSFEQYF	TGTGCCAGCAGCGTAGAATCCGACAGTTTCGAGCAGTACTTC
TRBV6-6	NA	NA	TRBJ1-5	CASSWEGGSNQPQHF	TGTGCCAGCAGTTGGGAGGGGGGTAGCAATCAGCCCCAGCATTTT
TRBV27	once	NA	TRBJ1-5	CASSWNRYYQPQHF	TGTGCCAGCAGTTGGAACAGGTACTATCAGCCCCAGCATTTT